This note documents a single T cell receptor beta chain sequence. What it binds is unknown. These data originate in a study of PD-L1 blockade in urothelial cancer. On the study more broadly: Around 2014, patients got going on atezolizumab, taking 1,200 mg intravenously every 3 weeks. General study points: Clonality of blood TCR below the median before treatment predicted better survival.

The repertoire was sequenced with immunoSEQ multiplex PCR; TCRdb's copy has only in-frame clones and lacks some. The repertoire consists of 38,000 or so clones, with around 83% occurring once and the leading ten covering around 16%. Trimming cost V 1 base and J 2 bases, with 12 bases left between them. The germline V gene encodes CDR1 LGHNA and CDR2 YSLEER. This CDR3 spans 15 amino acids. This TCR derives from a man in his sixties with urothelial cancer. The sample was PBMCs, taken around atezolizumab (anti-PD-L1) treatment. The rearrangement links TRBV4-3 to TRBJ2-7, with D possibly being TRBD1 (6 bases). The CDR3 sequence is CASSQGMDSTYEQYF. DNA of the CDR3: TGCGCCAGCAGCCAAGGGATGGACAGCACCTACGAGCAGTACTTC.